This entry lists 23 T cell receptor beta chains sequenced from one sample in a study of blood T cell repertoires in COVID-19. TCRdb's table, derived via immunoSEQ multiplex PCR, lists solely in-frame clones and lacks some. The table lists 300,000 or so clones, roughly nine tenths of them singletons. The sample taken for sequencing was PBMCs or T cells enriched from blood (not recorded which). These receptors were taken from a woman between 25 and 40 years old who had recovered from COVID-19.

The chain uses TRBV18 and TRBJ1-1; D call uncertain. V lost 1 base and J lost 3, with 12 bases in between. The CDR3 is 15 amino acids. CDR1 and CDR2 (germline): KGHSH, LQKENI. The CDR3 DNA is TGTGCCAGCTCACCACTGGAGGGATGGGACACTGAAGCTTTCTTT. Translation: CASSPLEGWDTEAFF. The whole variable domain, filled in from reference TRBV18 and TRBJ1-1, reads NAGVMQNPRHLVRRRGQEARLRCSPMKGHSHVYWYRQLPEEGLKFMVYLQKENIIDESGMPKERFSAEFPKEGPSILRIQQVVRGDSAAYFCASSPLEGWDTEAFFGQGTRLTVV.

The rearrangement links TRBV4-1 to TRBJ2-2; D might be TRBD2 (6 bases). CDR3 length equals 15 residues. Trimming removed 0 bases from V and 7 bases from J, with 12 bases in between. Germline assignment: CDR1 MGHRA and CDR2 YSYEKL. CDR3 region: CASSQERRALGELFF. DNA of the CDR3: TGCGCCAGCAGCCAAGAGAGGAGGGCCCTCGGGGAGCTGTTTTTT.

The chain couples TRBV2 to TRBJ2-7; no firm D call. Trimming pared 2 bases from V and 4 bases from J, leaving 3 bases between. Germline CDR1 reads SNHLY; CDR2 reads FYNNEI. The CDR3 totals 11 residues. DNA of the CDR3: TGTGCCAGCAGTGAACCGTACGAGCAGTACTTC. This codes for CASSEPYEQYF.

This chain joins TRBV5-1 and TRBJ1-2, with a tentative D call TRBD1 (5 bases). With 0 bases removed from V and 1 base from J, the gap between germline ends came to 13 bases. In germline, CDR1 is SGHRS, CDR2 YFSETQ. CDR3 length: 16 residues. Here the CDR3 DNA reads TGCGCCAGCAGCTTGGCGTCAGGGTCCTTTAACTATGGCTACACCTTC. Protein sequence: CASSLASGSFNYGYTF.

This chain connects TRBV11-2 to TRBJ2-7; 9 bases match TRBD2. The CDR3 covers 16 residues. CDR1 is SGHAT, CDR2 FQNNGV, per germline. The trim removed 4 bases at V and 2 bases at J, leaving 9 bases unmatched. CDR3 region: CASSSLLAGKPYEQYF. The CDR3 DNA follows: TGTGCCAGCAGCTCCCTTCTAGCGGGGAAGCCCTACGAGCAGTACTTC.

This chain links TRBV29-1 with TRBJ2-5; 7 nucleotides match TRBD2. With V trimmed by 2 bases and J by 7 bases, 13 bases remained unmatched. CDR1 is SQVTM and CDR2 is ANQGSEA in the germline V gene. CDR3 length: 15 amino acids. The CDR3 is CSVETQTSAVGTQYF. DNA for the CDR3: TGCAGCGTTGAAACCCAAACTAGCGCGGTGGGGACCCAGTACTTC.

The rearrangement uses TRBV11-2 and TRBJ2-7; D is unresolved. V lost 7 bases and J lost 0, with 19 bases in between. This CDR3 spans 16 amino acids. Germline-derived CDR1 and CDR2 are SGHAT and FQNNGV. CDR3 nucleotides: TGTGCCAGCAATCCCCCGGGTATCGCGGACTCCTACGAGCAGTACTTC. This sequence encodes CASNPPGIADSYEQYF.

This clone showed up just once. The J gene is TRBJ1-1, the V gene TRBV7-9; 8 nucleotides agree with TRBD1. This CDR3 is built from 15 residues. J gave up 5 bases and V 5 bases, and 10 bases lay outside the gene matches. The germline CDR1 and CDR2 sequences are SEHNR and FQNEAQ (reference sequence). The CDR3 region has the DNA TGTGCCAGCAGCCCAGGGGACAGGACAGGAACTGAAGCTTTCTTT. Protein sequence: CASSPGDRTGTEAFF.

The rearrangement joins TRBV29-1 to TRBJ1-2; D not certain. Germline CDR1 reads SQVTM; CDR2 reads ANQGSEA. The length of the CDR3 is 14 residues. Trimming shortened V by 0 bases and J by 4 bases, and 12 bases separated the two germline ends. The CDR3 DNA is TGCAGCGTTGAAGACCCCCGCGCCTTCTATGGCTACACCTTC. This sequence encodes CSVEDPRAFYGYTF.

V usage is TRBV18 and J usage is TRBJ2-3; no definite D call. V lost 8 bases to trimming and J lost 1 base, with 22 bases between them. The V gene's germline CDR1 is KGHSH and CDR2 LQKENI. The CDR3 contains 17 residues. CDR3 residues: CASLAQRPKRGTDTQYF. The CDR3 DNA sequence: TGTGCCAGCCTCGCCCAGAGGCCCAAGCGTGGCACAGATACGCAGTATTTT.

The chain employs TRBV7-9 and TRBJ1-1; tentatively, D is TRBD1 (6 bases). Germline V lookup: CDR1 SEHNR, CDR2 FQNEAQ (reference sequence). The CDR3 loop spans 13 amino acids. Trimming took off 5 bases at V and 8 bases at J, with 15 bases between the two ends. The CDR3 loop is CASSPGQFSEAFF. CDR3 DNA: TGTGCCAGCAGCCCCGGACAGTTCTCCGAAGCTTTCTTT. Full variable domain (outside the CDR3, taken from reference TRBV7-9 and TRBJ1-1): DTGVSQNPRHKITKRGQNVTFRCDPISEHNRLYWYRQTLGQGPEFLTYFQNEAQLEKSRLLSDRFSAERPKGSFSTLEIQRTEQGDSAMYLCASSPGQFSEAFFGQGTRLTVV.

This clone was detected once. The chain carries TRBV12-5 and TRBJ1-3; D may be TRBD1 (5 bases). CDR1 is LGHNT, CDR2 FRNRAP, per germline. This CDR3 region has 17 residues. V was shortened by 1 base and J by 0 bases, with 13 bases between the two germline ends. CDR3 sequence (DNA): TGTGCTAGTGGTTTGGCATTAACAGGCCTCTCTGGAAACACCATATATTTT. Amino acid sequence: CASGLALTGLSGNTIYF.

The rearrangement links TRBV27 to TRBJ1-2, with a tentative D call TRBD1 (6 bases). This CDR3 is built from 13 residues. Trimming shortened V by 8 bases and J by 7 bases, and 17 bases separated the two germline ends. Germline loops: CDR1 MNHEY, CDR2 SMNVEV (reference sequence). Written as DNA, the CDR3 is TGTGCCAGCTCCCGAGGGGGGGTCGCTGGCTACACCTTC. It is translated as CASSRGGVAGYTF.

CDR3 in DNA: TGTGCCAGCAGCCCGGACAGGGGGCTAGTGAACTATGGCTACACCTTC. Its protein is CASSPDRGLVNYGYTF. The chain has TRBV4-2 and TRBJ1-2, with TRBD1 matching over 11 bases. The V segment lost 4 bases and the J segment 2 bases; nucleotides outside the gene matches: 6. Looked up from germline, CDR1 is LGHNA and CDR2 is YNFKEQ. This CDR3 spans 16 amino acids.

The chain uses TRBV7-8 and TRBJ2-2, with D possibly matching TRBD2 (6 bases). The CDR3 covers 17 residues. The V end lost 3 bases, the J end lost 0 bases, and 14 bases lay between the germline ends. CDR1 and CDR2 from the germline V gene are SGHVS and FQNEAQ. CDR3: CASSFGEGEANTGELFF. The CDR3 bases are TGTGCCAGCAGCTTTGGGGAAGGGGAGGCGAACACCGGGGAGCTGTTTTTT.

The J gene is TRBJ1-5, the V gene TRBV2; D might be TRBD1 (6 bases). V was clipped by 6 bases and J by 1 base, with 16 bases between them. This CDR3 has 16 residues. Per germline, CDR1 SNHLY and CDR2 FYNNEI. The CDR3 DNA reads TGTGCCAGCAGGTCCGGGACACCCCCAAGCAATCAGCCCCAGCATTTT. Translation gives CASRSGTPPSNQPQHF. Supplemented by reference TRBV2 and TRBJ1-5, the full variable domain reads EPEVTQTPSHQVTQMGQEVILRCVPISNHLYFYWYRQILGQKVEFLVSFYNNEISEKSEIFDDQFSVERPDGSNFTLKIRSTKLEDSAMYFCASRSGTPPSNQPQHFGDGTRLSIL.

The J gene is TRBJ2-2, the V gene TRBV7-3; D is ambiguous. The CDR3 loop spans 15 amino acids. Trimming stripped 5 bases from V and 3 bases from J, with 13 bases between. The V gene's germline CDR1 is SGHTA and CDR2 FQGTGA. This chain's CDR3 is CASSPGPRYTGELFF. As DNA, the CDR3 is TGTGCCAGCAGCCCGGGTCCCCGATACACCGGGGAGCTGTTTTTT.

The table lists this clone with a few counts. The rearrangement links TRBV10-3 to TRBJ2-1; 11 bases line up with TRBD2. Per germline, CDR1 ENHRY and CDR2 SYGVKD. V lost 4 bases to trimming and J lost 8 bases; unmatched junction nucleotides: 4. This CDR3 is built from 14 residues. CDR3 region: CAISATSGAYEQFF. In nucleotides, the CDR3 is TGTGCCATCAGTGCGACTAGCGGGGCTTATGAGCAGTTCTTC.

J is TRBJ2-5 and V is TRBV7-9; TRBD2 matches 12 bases. Unmatched junction bases numbered 2, after V lost 5 bases and J lost 1 base. This CDR3 spans 15 amino acids. Germline V gene lookup returns CDR1 SEHNR and CDR2 FQNEAQ (reference sequence). The CDR3 nucleotides are TGTGCCAGCAGCGAGGGACTAGCGGGCCAAGAGACCCAGTACTTC. Translated: CASSEGLAGQETQYF.

The V call is TRBV11-2, the J call TRBJ1-2; 8 bases are shared with TRBD1. Germline loops: CDR1 SGHAT, CDR2 FQNNGV. The CDR3 consists of 13 residues. J was trimmed by 8 bases and V by 5 bases; bases with no gene match: 7. CDR3 in amino acids: CASSGQGARGYTF. DNA of the CDR3: TGTGCCAGCAGCGGGCAGGGGGCGCGAGGCTACACCTTC.

The chain couples TRBV19 to TRBJ2-5; D may be TRBD2 (7 bases). Between the trimmed V and J ends, which lost 3 bases and 2 bases, there was a span of 13 bases. The CDR3 runs 15 residues. CDR1 LNHDA and CDR2 SQIVND come from the germline V gene (reference sequence). CDR3 bases: TGTGCCAGTAGTATGTATGCGGGGGCTCAAGAGACCCAGTACTTC. Amino acids: CASSMYAGAQETQYF.

The V and J genes are TRBV6-5 and TRBJ1-3; tentatively, D is TRBD1 (5 bases). Looked up from germline, CDR1 is MNHEY and CDR2 is SVGAGI. The CDR3 contains 13 residues. V lost 6 bases and J lost 3, with 9 bases in between. Here the CDR3 DNA reads TGTGCCAGCAGCGGGGGTTATGGAAACACCATATATTTT. Protein: CASSGGYGNTIYF.

This chain joins TRBV5-5 and TRBJ2-1, with D unresolved. Trimming took off 7 bases at V and 3 bases at J, with 14 bases between the two ends. This CDR3 is built from 14 residues. Germline V gene sequence: CDR1 SGHKS, CDR2 YYEKEE (reference sequence). CDR3: CASLGPLHYNEQFF. Here the CDR3 DNA reads TGTGCCAGCTTGGGCCCCCTCCACTACAATGAGCAGTTCTTC. The variable domain in full, completed from reference TRBV5-5 and TRBJ2-1, reads DAGVTQSPTHLIKTRGQQVTLRCSPISGHKSVSWYQQVLGQGPQFIFQYYEKEERGRGNFPDRFSARQFPNYSSELNVNALLLGDSALYLCASLGPLHYNEQFFGPGTRLTVL.